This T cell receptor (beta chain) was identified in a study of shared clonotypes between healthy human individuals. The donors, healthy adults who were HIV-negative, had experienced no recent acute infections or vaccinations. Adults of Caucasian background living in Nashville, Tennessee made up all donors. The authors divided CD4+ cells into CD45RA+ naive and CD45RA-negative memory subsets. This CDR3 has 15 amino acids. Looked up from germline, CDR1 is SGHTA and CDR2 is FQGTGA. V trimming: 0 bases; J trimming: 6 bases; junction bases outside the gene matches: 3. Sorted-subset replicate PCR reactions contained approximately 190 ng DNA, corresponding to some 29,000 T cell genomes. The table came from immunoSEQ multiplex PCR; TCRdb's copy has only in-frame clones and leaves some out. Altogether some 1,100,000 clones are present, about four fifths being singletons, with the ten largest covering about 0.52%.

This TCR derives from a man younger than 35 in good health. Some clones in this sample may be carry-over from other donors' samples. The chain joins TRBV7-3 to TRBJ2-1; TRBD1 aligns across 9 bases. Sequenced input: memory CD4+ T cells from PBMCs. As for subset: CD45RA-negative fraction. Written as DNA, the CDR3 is TGTGCCAGCAGCTTAACGGGACAGGGTACCAATGAGCAGTTCTTC. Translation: CASSLTGQGTNEQFF.